These T cell receptor beta chains were read from a single sample in a study of cytomegalovirus exposure and HLA in healthy donors. Sequencing used immunoSEQ multiplex PCR; TCRdb keeps in-frame clones, though not all of them. The data contain hundreds of thousands of clones, around four fifths of them singletons. The sample consisted of PBMCs. These receptors were collected from a male donor in good health and CMV-seronegative. The CDR3 runs from the conserved cysteine through the conserved F or W. D genes are given only for firm matches.

CDR3aa: CASSPPSGINNEQFF; CDR3nt: TGTGCCAGCAGTCCCCCTAGCGGGATAAACAATGAGCAGTTCTTC; v_gene: TRBV5-4; d_gene: TRBD2; j_gene: TRBJ2-1
CDR3aa: CASRQGPNEKLFF; CDR3nt: TGTGCCAGCAGACAGGGGCCTAATGAAAAACTGTTTTTT; v_gene: TRBV28; d_gene: TRBD1; j_gene: TRBJ1-4
CDR3aa: CASSLAHAGKNIQYF; CDR3nt: TGCGCCAGCAGCTTGGCCCATGCAGGCAAAAACATTCAGTACTTC; v_gene: TRBV5-1; d_gene: NA; j_gene: TRBJ2-4
CDR3aa: CASRTGTGGVYDEQFF; CDR3nt: TGTGCCAGCAGAACCGGGACAGGGGGCGTATATGATGAGCAGTTCTTC; v_gene: TRBV7-2; d_gene: TRBD1; j_gene: TRBJ2-1
CDR3aa: CASSLTLAGVGSGEQYF; CDR3nt: TGCGCCAGCAGCCTAACGCTGGCGGGAGTCGGATCGGGGGAGCAGTACTTC; v_gene: TRBV5-1; d_gene: TRBD2; j_gene: TRBJ2-5
CDR3aa: CASSVTSGGSYEQYF; CDR3nt: TGCGCCAGCAGCGTAACGTCAGGGGGCTCCTACGAGCAGTACTTC; v_gene: TRBV5-1; d_gene: TRBD1; j_gene: TRBJ2-7
CDR3aa: CASSELGGDNQPQHF; CDR3nt: TGTGCCAGCAGTGAGTTGGGAGGGGACAATCAGCCCCAGCATTTT; v_gene: TRBV2; d_gene: NA; j_gene: TRBJ1-5
CDR3aa: CASSVALEAGDSEQYF; CDR3nt: TGTGCCAGCAGCGTAGCTTTGGAAGCGGGAGATTCCGAGCAGTACTTC; v_gene: TRBV9; d_gene: TRBD2; j_gene: TRBJ2-7
CDR3aa: CASSFLTSASTDTQYF; CDR3nt: TGCGCCAGCAGCTTTCTGACTAGCGCTAGCACAGATACGCAGTATTTT; v_gene: TRBV5-1; d_gene: TRBD2; j_gene: TRBJ2-3
CDR3aa: CASSFSSGASYNEQFF; CDR3nt: TGTGCCAGCAGTTTTTCTAGCGGGGCCTCCTACAATGAGCAGTTCTTC; v_gene: TRBV27; d_gene: TRBD2; j_gene: TRBJ2-1
CDR3aa: CASSQEPRVNYEQYF; CDR3nt: TGCGCCAGCAGCCAAGAACCCAGGGTGAACTACGAGCAGTACTTC; v_gene: TRBV4-1; d_gene: NA; j_gene: TRBJ2-7
CDR3aa: CASSFSGTTYNEQFF; CDR3nt: TGTGCCAGCAGTTTTAGCGGGACTACCTACAATGAGCAGTTCTTC; v_gene: TRBV27; d_gene: TRBD2; j_gene: TRBJ2-1
CDR3aa: CASSTVNTGELFF; CDR3nt: TGTGCCAGCAGTACGGTTAACACCGGGGAGCTGTTTTTT; v_gene: TRBV25-1; d_gene: NA; j_gene: TRBJ2-2
CDR3aa: CASTQSGIVAGNEQFF; CDR3nt: TGCGCCAGCACCCAATCAGGAATCGTAGCGGGCAATGAGCAGTTCTTC; v_gene: TRBV5-1; d_gene: TRBD2; j_gene: TRBJ2-1
CDR3aa: CASSQLPGGNEQFF; CDR3nt: TGCGCCAGCAGCCAGCTACCCGGGGGGAATGAGCAGTTCTTC; v_gene: TRBV4-1; d_gene: TRBD2; j_gene: TRBJ2-1
CDR3aa: CASSLARQETQYF; CDR3nt: TGCGCCAGCAGCTTGGCTAGACAAGAGACCCAGTACTTC; v_gene: TRBV5-1; d_gene: NA; j_gene: TRBJ2-5
CDR3aa: CASSQDREEFF; CDR3nt: TGTGCCAGCAGCCAAGACAGGGAGGAGTTCTTC; v_gene: TRBV14; d_gene: NA; j_gene: TRBJ2-1
CDR3aa: CASNQYQETQYF; CDR3nt: TGTGCCAGCAACCAGTACCAAGAGACCCAGTACTTC; v_gene: TRBV7-9; d_gene: NA; j_gene: TRBJ2-5
CDR3aa: CASTLNRGRNNQPQHF; CDR3nt: TGTGCCAGCACCCTTAACAGGGGACGGAACAATCAGCCCCAGCATTTT; v_gene: TRBV28; d_gene: TRBD1; j_gene: TRBJ1-5
CDR3aa: CASSLGGSNTGELFF; CDR3nt: TGTGCCAGCAGCTTGGGCGGTTCGAACACCGGGGAGCTGTTTTTT; v_gene: TRBV5-4; d_gene: NA; j_gene: TRBJ2-2
CDR3aa: CASSLLAGGIDTQYF; CDR3nt: TGTGCCAGCAGCTTATTAGCGGGAGGGATAGATACGCAGTATTTT; v_gene: TRBV7-3; d_gene: TRBD2; j_gene: TRBJ2-3
CDR3aa: CASTRELNQPQHF; CDR3nt: TGTGCCAGTACAAGAGAACTTAATCAGCCCCAGCATTTT; v_gene: TRBV19; d_gene: NA; j_gene: TRBJ1-5
CDR3aa: CASSASTETQYF; CDR3nt: TGTGCCAGCAGCGCTAGCACAGAGACCCAGTACTTC; v_gene: TRBV28; d_gene: NA; j_gene: TRBJ2-5
CDR3aa: CASSEGPGTSGDLTDTQYF; CDR3nt: TGTGCCAGCAGCGAGGGGCCGGGAACTAGCGGGGACCTAACAGATACGCAGTATTTT; v_gene: TRBV9; d_gene: TRBD2; j_gene: TRBJ2-3
CDR3aa: CASSQKGREEGATNEKLFF; CDR3nt: TGTGCCAGCAGCCAGAAGGGCAGGGAGGAGGGTGCAACTAATGAAAAACTGTTTTTT; v_gene: TRBV7-9; d_gene: NA; j_gene: TRBJ1-4
CDR3aa: CASSQGASVRSTGELFF; CDR3nt: TGCGCCAGCAGCCAAGGGGCTAGCGTGAGATCAACCGGGGAGCTGTTTTTT; v_gene: TRBV4-1; d_gene: NA; j_gene: TRBJ2-2
CDR3aa: CASSLGGARNQPQHF; CDR3nt: TGTGCCAGCAGTTTAGGGGGGGCGAGAAATCAGCCCCAGCATTTT; v_gene: TRBV28; d_gene: NA; j_gene: TRBJ1-5